A selection of T cell receptor beta chains follows, all from one sample in a study of T cell clones after liver transplantation. TCRdb's table, derived via immunoSEQ multiplex PCR, lists solely in-frame clones and lacks some. This sample yields roughly 100,000 clones, of which about 80% are seen a single time; 2.5% to 3.5% belongs to the top ten. Source: CD4+ T cells from blood, taken around 48 months after liver transplant. The receptor source for this set is a human patient who received a liver transplant. The graft donor may have given rise to some T cells. CDR3s include the opening cysteine and the closing phenylalanine or tryptophan. Each record gives: clone size, D gene, V gene, J gene, CDR3 DNA, CDR3 protein. The D gene is left open where the match is weak. Clone size, where shown, is once, few, many, or a class for clones that have expanded.

abundance: -
d_gene: -
v_gene: TRBV5-1
j_gene: TRBJ2-5
CDR3nt: TGCGCCAGCAGCCCGACCGGGCCGACCCAGTACTTC
CDR3aa: CASSPTGPTQYF

abundance: few
d_gene: -
v_gene: TRBV10-1
j_gene: TRBJ2-7
CDR3nt: TGCGCCAGCAGTGAGTCGTCAGGGGCCTACGAGCAGTACTTC
CDR3aa: CASSESSGAYEQYF

abundance: -
d_gene: -
v_gene: TRBV19
j_gene: TRBJ1-1
CDR3nt: TGTGCCAGTAGAAGGGACCCCGAGTCTTCCGAAGCTTTCTTT
CDR3aa: CASRRDPESSEAFF

abundance: -
d_gene: TRBD2
v_gene: TRBV7-9
j_gene: TRBJ2-7
CDR3nt: TGTGCCAGCAGCGTAGACCCCCGGACTAGCGGGGACACCTACGAGCAGTACTTC
CDR3aa: CASSVDPRTSGDTYEQYF

abundance: -
d_gene: -
v_gene: TRBV6-5
j_gene: TRBJ2-3
CDR3nt: TGTGCCAGCAGTTACCGGGACGACACAGATACGCAGTATTTT
CDR3aa: CASSYRDDTDTQYF

abundance: -
d_gene: TRBD1
v_gene: TRBV7-6
j_gene: TRBJ2-1
CDR3nt: TGTGCCAGCAGCTTAGGGACAGGGTTCTCCCTATGGGTCGACAATGAGCAGTTCTTC
CDR3aa: CASSLGTGFSLWVDNEQFF

abundance: -
d_gene: -
v_gene: TRBV2
j_gene: TRBJ1-2
CDR3nt: TGTGCCAGCAGCCGGACAGATATCTATGGCTACACCTTC
CDR3aa: CASSRTDIYGYTF

abundance: -
d_gene: -
v_gene: TRBV5-1
j_gene: TRBJ2-7
CDR3nt: TGCGCCAGCAGCTTGGCCTCTGTAGCCTACGAGCAGTACTTC
CDR3aa: CASSLASVAYEQYF

abundance: -
d_gene: TRBD1
v_gene: TRBV9
j_gene: TRBJ2-7
CDR3nt: TGTGCCAGCAGCTCAGGACAGGGGGTCTACGAGCAGTACTTC
CDR3aa: CASSSGQGVYEQYF

abundance: once
d_gene: TRBD1
v_gene: TRBV9
j_gene: TRBJ1-5
CDR3nt: TGTGCCAGCAGCGCCCAGACAGGGGTAGGTCAGCCCCAGCATTTT
CDR3aa: CASSAQTGVGQPQHF

abundance: -
d_gene: -
v_gene: TRBV2
j_gene: TRBJ1-4
CDR3nt: TGTGCCAGCGTTCCGGGCCCGGATCTAGGGAATAAAAAACTGTTTTTT
CDR3aa: CASVPGPDLGNKKLFF